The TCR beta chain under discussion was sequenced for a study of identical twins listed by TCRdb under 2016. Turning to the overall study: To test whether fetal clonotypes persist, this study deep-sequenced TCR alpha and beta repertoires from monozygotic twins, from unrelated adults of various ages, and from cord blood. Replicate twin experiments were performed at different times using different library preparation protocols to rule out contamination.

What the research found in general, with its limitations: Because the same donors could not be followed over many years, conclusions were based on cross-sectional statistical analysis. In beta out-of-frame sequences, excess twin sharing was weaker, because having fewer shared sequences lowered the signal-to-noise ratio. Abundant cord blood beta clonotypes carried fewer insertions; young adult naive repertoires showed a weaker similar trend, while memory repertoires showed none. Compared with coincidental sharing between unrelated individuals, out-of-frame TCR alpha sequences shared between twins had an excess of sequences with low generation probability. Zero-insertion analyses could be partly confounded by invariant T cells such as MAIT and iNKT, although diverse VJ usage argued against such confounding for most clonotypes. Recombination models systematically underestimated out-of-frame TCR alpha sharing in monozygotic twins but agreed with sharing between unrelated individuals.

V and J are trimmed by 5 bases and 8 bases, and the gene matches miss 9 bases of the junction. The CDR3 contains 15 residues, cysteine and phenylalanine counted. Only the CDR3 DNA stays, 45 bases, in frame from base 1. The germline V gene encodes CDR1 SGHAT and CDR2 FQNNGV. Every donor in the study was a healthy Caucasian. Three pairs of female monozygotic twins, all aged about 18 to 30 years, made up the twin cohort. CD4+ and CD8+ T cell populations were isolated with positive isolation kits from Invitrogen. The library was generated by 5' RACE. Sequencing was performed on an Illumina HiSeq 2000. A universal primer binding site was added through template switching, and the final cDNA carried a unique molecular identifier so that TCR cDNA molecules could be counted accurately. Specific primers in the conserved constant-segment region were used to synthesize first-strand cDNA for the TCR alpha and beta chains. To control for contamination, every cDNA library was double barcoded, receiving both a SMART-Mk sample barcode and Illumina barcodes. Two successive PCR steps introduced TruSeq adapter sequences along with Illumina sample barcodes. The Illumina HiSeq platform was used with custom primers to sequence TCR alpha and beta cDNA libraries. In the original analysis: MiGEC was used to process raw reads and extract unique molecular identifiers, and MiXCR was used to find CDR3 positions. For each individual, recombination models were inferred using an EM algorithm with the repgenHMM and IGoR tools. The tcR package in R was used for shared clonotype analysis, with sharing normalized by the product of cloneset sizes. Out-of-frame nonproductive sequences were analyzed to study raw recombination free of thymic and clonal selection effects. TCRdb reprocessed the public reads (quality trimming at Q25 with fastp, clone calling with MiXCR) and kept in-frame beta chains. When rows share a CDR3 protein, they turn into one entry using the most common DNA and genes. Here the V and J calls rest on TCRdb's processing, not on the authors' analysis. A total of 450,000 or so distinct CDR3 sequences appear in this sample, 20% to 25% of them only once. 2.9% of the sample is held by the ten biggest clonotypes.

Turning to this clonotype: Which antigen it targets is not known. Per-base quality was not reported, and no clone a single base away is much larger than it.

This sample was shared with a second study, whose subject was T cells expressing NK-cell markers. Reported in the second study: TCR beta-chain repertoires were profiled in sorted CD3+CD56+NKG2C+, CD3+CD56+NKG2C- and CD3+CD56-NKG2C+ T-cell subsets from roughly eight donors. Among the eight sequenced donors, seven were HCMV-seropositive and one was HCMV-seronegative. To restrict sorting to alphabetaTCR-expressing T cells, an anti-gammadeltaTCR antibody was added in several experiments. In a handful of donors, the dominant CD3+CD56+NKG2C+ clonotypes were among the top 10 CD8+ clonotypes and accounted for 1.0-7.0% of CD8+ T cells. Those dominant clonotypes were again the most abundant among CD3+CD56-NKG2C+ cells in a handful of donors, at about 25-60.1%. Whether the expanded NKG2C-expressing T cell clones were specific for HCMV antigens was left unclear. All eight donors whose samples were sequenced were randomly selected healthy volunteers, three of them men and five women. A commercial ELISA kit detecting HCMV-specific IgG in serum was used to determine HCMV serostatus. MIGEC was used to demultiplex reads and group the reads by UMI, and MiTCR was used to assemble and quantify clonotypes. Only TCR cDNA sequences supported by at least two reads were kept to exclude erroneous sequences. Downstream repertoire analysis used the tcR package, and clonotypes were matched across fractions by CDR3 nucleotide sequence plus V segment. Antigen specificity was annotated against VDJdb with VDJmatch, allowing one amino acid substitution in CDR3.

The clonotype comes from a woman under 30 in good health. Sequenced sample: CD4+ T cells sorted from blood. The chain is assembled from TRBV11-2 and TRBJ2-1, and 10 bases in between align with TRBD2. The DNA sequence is TGTGCCAGCAGCGCCTCTAGCGGGGGCCGGGATGAGCAGTTCTTC. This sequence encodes CASSASSGGRDEQFF.